These 22 T cell receptor beta chains originate from one sample sequenced in a study of siplizumab effects on memory and regulatory T cells. Sequencing was performed with immunoSEQ multiplex PCR; in TCRdb, only in-frame clones are kept and a portion is missing. The table includes over 50,000 clones, less than 90% detected once. Input material: memory CD4+ T cells sorted from blood. Every receptor here comes from a human donor in good health.

The chain uses TRBV27 and TRBJ1-1; no reliable D call. The CDR3 totals 14 residues. The V end lost 6 bases, the J end lost 0 bases, and 11 bases lay between the germline ends. Germline V lookup: CDR1 MNHEY, CDR2 SMNVEV (reference sequence). This chain's CDR3 is CASRARRMNTEAFF. The CDR3 coding sequence is TGTGCCAGCAGAGCTCGACGGATGAACACTGAAGCTTTCTTT.

The chain combines TRBV5-1 with TRBJ1-2, with 9 bases matching TRBD1. The V gene end was trimmed by 3 bases and the J gene end by 7 bases; junction bases not matched to a gene: 25. Germline CDR1 and CDR2: SGHRS and YFSETQ. The CDR3 consists of 20 residues. CDR3 sequence (DNA): TGCGCCAGCAGCTACTCCGGGACAGGGTTCGATCTTTCGGAGGTGGGTGGCTACACCTTC. Translating it yields CASSYSGTGFDLSEVGGYTF.

This chain links TRBV19 with TRBJ1-4; D ambiguous. Per germline, CDR1 LNHDA and CDR2 SQIVND (reference sequence). The CDR3 loop spans 12 amino acids. The ends were cut back, 3 bases at V and 7 bases at J, with 6 bases in the middle. This CDR3 is CASSIQTEKLFF. In nucleotides, the CDR3 is TGTGCCAGTAGTATTCAAACTGAAAAACTGTTTTTT.

The genes are TRBV6-6 and TRBJ2-1, with 7 bases that match TRBD1. Trimming took 2 bases from V and 6 from J; bases not matched to a gene: 10. The CDR3 totals 16 residues. Germline V gene sequence: CDR1 MNHNY, CDR2 SVGAGI (reference sequence). The CDR3, as DNA: TGTGCCAGCAGTTACCGAGGACAGGCGTTGTCCAATGAGCAGTTCTTC. It codes for CASSYRGQALSNEQFF.

V and J are TRBV27 and TRBJ1-5; no clear D. In germline, CDR1 is MNHEY, CDR2 SMNVEV (reference sequence). CDR3 length: 13 residues. V dropped 3 bases and J dropped 7 bases, with 10 bases sitting between them. CDR3 residues: CASSLNSQQPQHF. The CDR3 bases are TGTGCCAGCAGTTTGAACAGCCAGCAGCCCCAGCATTTT.

The V call is TRBV30, the J call TRBJ2-3, with 10 positions matching TRBD2. The length of the CDR3 is 18 residues. V trimming: 0 bases; J trimming: 2 bases; junction bases outside the gene matches: 11. CDR1 is GTSNPN, CDR2 SVGIG, per germline (reference sequence). CDR3 sequence: CAWSVSSGGLFLTDTQYF. CDR3 DNA sequence: TGTGCCTGGAGTGTTTCTAGCGGGGGATTATTTCTCACAGATACGCAGTATTTT.

The chain employs TRBV25-1 and TRBJ2-5, with 7 bases lining up with TRBD2. The CDR3 is 14 residues long. The V gene's germline CDR1 is MGHDK and CDR2 SYGVNS. V shed 8 bases and J 2 bases; nucleotides not matched to a gene: 8. The CDR3 coding sequence is TGTGCCAGCGGACTGGGCGGGGGACAAGAGACCCAGTACTTC. Its protein is CASGLGGGQETQYF.

This clone was found a few times. The CDR3 DNA reads TGTGCCAGCAGCGTAGTAACCAGTTTGAAAGCTTTCTTT. Encoded protein: CASSVVTSLKAFF. The chain is built from TRBV9 and TRBJ1-1; D not resolved. Trimming pared 0 bases from V and 9 bases from J, leaving 12 bases between. CDR3 length: 13 residues. Germline V gene sequence: CDR1 SGDLS, CDR2 YYNGEE.

The chain couples TRBV27 to TRBJ1-5; the match to TRBD1 covers 9 bases. Germline assignment: CDR1 MNHEY and CDR2 SMNVEV (reference sequence). The CDR3 sequence is 15 residues long. V lost 8 bases to trimming and J lost 7 bases; unmatched junction nucleotides: 12. In DNA form, the CDR3 reads TGTGCCAGCGTTGTTTCAACAGGGGGCCTACAGCCCCAGCATTTT. As protein: CASVVSTGGLQPQHF.

The chain carries TRBV30 and TRBJ1-2; D not resolved. The germline V and J ends were trimmed by 4 bases and 4 bases, with 13 bases remaining between them. This CDR3 spans 13 amino acids. Germline-derived CDR1 and CDR2 are GTSNPN and SVGIG (reference sequence). CDR3 nucleotide sequence: TGTGCCTGGAACTCTCTCCGGAGCTATGGCTACACCTTC. Protein product: CAWNSLRSYGYTF.

V gene TRBV6-5 combines with J gene TRBJ2-3; a possible D gene is TRBD1 (6 bases). V shed 6 bases and J shed 5 bases, with 9 bases lying between them. This CDR3 region has 12 residues. Germline V lookup: CDR1 MNHEY, CDR2 SVGAGI. The CDR3, as DNA: TGTGCCAGCAGGGCACAGGGAGATACGCAGTATTTT. As protein: CASRAQGDTQYF.

This chain uses TRBV5-4 with TRBJ2-7; D remains unclear. Germline V lookup: CDR1 SGHNT, CDR2 YYREEE (reference sequence). The CDR3 is made up of 14 amino acids. Deletions cut 4 bases from V and 5 bases from J, with 16 bases between. The CDR3 here is CASSPPYTKNEQYF. The CDR3 DNA sequence: TGTGCCAGCAGCCCCCCATACACGAAGAACGAGCAGTACTTC. Full variable domain (remainder filled in from reference TRBV5-4 and TRBJ2-7): ETGVTQSPTHLIKTRGQQVTLRCSSQSGHNTVSWYQQALGQGPQFIFQYYREEENGRGNFPPRFSGLQFPNYSSELNVNALELDDSALYLCASSPPYTKNEQYFGPGTRLTVT.

This chain joins TRBV5-1 and TRBJ1-1; D remains ambiguous. Germline V lookup: CDR1 SGHRS, CDR2 YFSETQ. The CDR3 contains 13 residues. The V gene lost 3 bases and the J gene lost 1 base, with 7 bases spanning the gap. CDR3: CASSSPSNTEAFF. The CDR3 nucleotides read TGCGCCAGCAGCTCCCCCTCGAACACTGAAGCTTTCTTT.

The chain couples TRBV2 to TRBJ2-3; 8 positions match TRBD2. V was clipped by 4 bases and J by 4 bases; unmatched bases: 7. The CDR3 is 15 amino acids. Germline V gives CDR1 SNHLY, CDR2 FYNNEI. In DNA, the CDR3 is TGTGCCAGCAGTGTAAGGAGCGGGAGTGCAGATACGCAGTATTTT. It specifies CASSVRSGSADTQYF.

This chain uses TRBV30 with TRBJ1-2, with 12 nucleotides matching TRBD1. Germline-derived CDR1 and CDR2 are GTSNPN and SVGIG (reference sequence). The CDR3 length is 13 residues. The junction had 4 bases not matched to a gene; V was cut back by 4 bases and J by 7 bases. The CDR3 DNA is TGTGCCTGGACGGGACAGGGGGCGATTGGCTACACCTTC. Residues: CAWTGQGAIGYTF.

In this sample, this clone turned up a few times. This chain connects TRBV29-1 to TRBJ1-1; maybe TRBD1 (6 bases). Germline-derived CDR1 and CDR2 are SQVTM and ANQGSEA. This CDR3 contains 12 residues. V lost 4 bases, J lost 1 base, and 7 bases lay in between. DNA for the CDR3: TGCAGCGTTGCCAGGGGGAACACTGAAGCTTTCTTT. It yields the protein CSVARGNTEAFF.

V usage is TRBV7-9 and J usage is TRBJ2-7; no clear D gene. V dropped 4 bases and J dropped 3 bases, with 13 bases sitting between them. CDR1 SEHNR and CDR2 FQNEAQ come from the germline V gene (reference sequence). This CDR3 has 14 amino acids. The CDR3 here is CASSSGMGGYEQYF. The CDR3 DNA reads as TGTGCCAGCAGCTCTGGAATGGGTGGCTACGAGCAGTACTTC.

The DNA of the CDR3 is TGTGCCAGTAGTACTAGCGGAAAAGAGACCCAGTACTTC. It yields the protein CASSTSGKETQYF. V usage is TRBV19 and J usage is TRBJ2-5; TRBD2 aligns across 7 bases. The CDR3 is 13 amino acids. Germline values: CDR1 LNHDA, CDR2 SQIVND (reference sequence). Trimming removed 4 bases from V and 3 bases from J; junction bases left unmatched: 2.

This clone showed up just a few times. At the DNA level, this CDR3 is encoded by other sequences in the same sample as well. The chain combines TRBV7-9 with TRBJ2-3; D is undetermined. CDR3 length: 13 amino acids. The germline V gene has CDR1 SEHNR and CDR2 FQNEAQ (reference sequence). Between the trimmed V and J ends, which lost 5 bases and 0 bases, there was a span of 6 bases. DNA for the CDR3: TGTGCCAGCAGCCCCGGAAGCACAGATACGCAGTATTTT. Translated, it gives CASSPGSTDTQYF.

V is TRBV7-9 and J is TRBJ2-7, with D hard to call. V lost 2 bases and J lost 6, with 17 bases in between. The CDR3 totals 15 residues. Germline assignment: CDR1 SEHNR and CDR2 FQNEAQ (reference sequence). In DNA form, the CDR3 reads TGTGCCAGCAGCTTATTAGGTCGAGGTGGTAGCGAGCAGTACTTC. Amino acid sequence: CASSLLGRGGSEQYF.

The genes are TRBV5-6 and TRBJ2-1; possibly TRBD1 or TRBD2 for D (5 bases each). V shed 3 bases and J shed 0 bases, with 10 bases lying between them. The CDR3 is made up of 15 amino acids. Germline values: CDR1 SGHDT, CDR2 YYEEEE. This chain's CDR3 is CASSWDVSSYNEQFF. The CDR3 nucleotides are TGTGCCAGCAGCTGGGACGTTAGCTCCTACAATGAGCAGTTCTTC.

Here the CDR3 DNA reads TGCGCCAGCAGCCAGGGACAGGGGGTCGGAAACACCATATATTTT. Translation: CASSQGQGVGNTIYF. This rearrangement joins TRBV5-1 to TRBJ1-3; 11 bases are a match to TRBD1. Germline trimming cut 4 bases from V and 4 bases from J; bases unmatched to any gene: 4. Germline CDR1 SGHRS, CDR2 YFSETQ. CDR3 length equals 15 residues.